The 14 T cell receptor beta chains given below trace back to one sample, sequenced in a study of T cell responses to AZD1222 COVID-19 vaccine. The table came from immunoSEQ multiplex PCR; TCRdb's copy has only in-frame clones and leaves some out. The sample records 150,000 or so clones, approximately 89% being singletons. Material: peripheral blood, obtained on day 0 of AZD1222 vaccination. All receptors come from an adult in good health.

The chain couples TRBV5-1 to TRBJ1-4, with TRBD1 identical over 10 bases. Trimming at V came to 0 bases and at J to 5 bases, leaving 4 bases not matched to a gene. The germline gives CDR1 SGHRS, CDR2 YFSETQ. The CDR3 contains 16 residues. The CDR3 loop is CASSLGWGQGNEKLFF. CDR3 bases: TGCGCCAGCAGCTTGGGGTGGGGACAGGGGAATGAAAAACTGTTTTTT.

The J gene is TRBJ2-5, the V gene TRBV12-3 or TRBV12-4; 10 nucleotides align to TRBD1. J was trimmed by 5 bases and V by 6 bases; bases with no gene match: 3. This CDR3 has 13 residues. This CDR3 reads CASRRQGAETQYF. CDR3 bases: TGTGCCAGCAGGAGACAGGGGGCCGAGACCCAGTACTTC.

The chain recombines TRBV28 with TRBJ1-2; D is possibly TRBD1 (6 bases). Germline CDR1 reads MDHEN; CDR2 reads SYDVKM. The CDR3 length is 14 residues. V shed 6 bases and J shed 7 bases, with 18 bases lying between them. CDR3 protein: CASRTAGERAGYTF. CDR3 DNA: TGTGCCAGCAGGACCGCAGGGGAAAGGGCTGGCTACACCTTC.

This sequence joins TRBV28 and TRBJ1-5, with D perhaps matching TRBD1 (5 bases). The germline V and J ends were trimmed by 8 bases and 7 bases, with 18 bases remaining between them. CDR1 and CDR2 from the germline V gene are MDHEN and SYDVKM. The CDR3 loop spans 14 amino acids. The CDR3 nucleotides are TGTGCCAGCCGTTCGGGAGGGGCCGGGCAGCCCCAGCATTTT. Protein product: CASRSGGAGQPQHF.

The chain combines TRBV5-6 with TRBJ2-1, with TRBD1 matching over 7 bases. V was pared by 0 bases and J by 4 bases, with 7 bases of the junction left unmatched. From germline, CDR1 is SGHDT and CDR2 YYEEEE. This CDR3 is built from 16 residues. The CDR3 sequence: CASSLEQGNVYNEQFF. DNA of the CDR3: TGTGCCAGCAGCTTGGAACAGGGGAACGTTTACAATGAGCAGTTCTTC.

V usage is TRBV9 and J usage is TRBJ2-7; D is unclear. V gave up 4 bases and J gave up 4 bases, with 12 bases separating them. Per the germline V gene, CDR1 is SGDLS and CDR2 is YYNGEE. This CDR3 has 13 amino acids. The CDR3 coding sequence is TGTGCCAGCAGCCCCCGACCTCAATACGAGCAGTACTTC. Its protein product is CASSPRPQYEQYF.

The chain uses TRBV28 and TRBJ2-2; TRBD2 is a possible D gene (5 bases). Trimming stripped 2 bases from V and 5 bases from J, with 6 bases between. The CDR3 has 13 residues. From germline, CDR1 is MDHEN and CDR2 SYDVKM. The CDR3 DNA follows: TGTGCCAGCAGTTTAGAGGGAACCGGGGAGCTGTTTTTT. Amino acids: CASSLEGTGELFF.

The gene calls are TRBV4-3 and TRBJ1-6, with a weak D call TRBD1 (5 bases). The ends were cut back, 2 bases at V and 7 bases at J, with 12 bases in the middle. The CDR3 extends over 15 amino acids. Germline V gene lookup returns CDR1 LGHNA and CDR2 YSLEER. This CDR3 reads CASSQLGLSNSPLHF. The DNA for the CDR3 is TGCGCCAGCAGCCAACTGGGACTTTCGAATTCACCCCTCCACTTT.

V and J are TRBV19 and TRBJ2-7; D is ambiguous. The CDR3 consists of 16 residues. V lost 6 bases, J lost 4 bases, and 22 bases lay in between. From germline, CDR1 is LNHDA and CDR2 SQIVND (reference sequence). The CDR3 DNA sequence: TGTGCCAGTAGCACCCCTACCGAGGCTCGGGTGTACGAGCAGTACTTC. This codes for CASSTPTEARVYEQYF. Looking up the rest from reference TRBV19 and TRBJ2-7 gives the full variable domain: DGGITQSPKYLFRKEGQNVTLSCEQNLNHDAMYWYRQDPGQGLRLIYYSQIVNDFQKGDIAEGYSVSREKKESFPLTVTSAQKNPTAFYLCASSTPTEARVYEQYFGPGTRLTVT.

The J gene is TRBJ2-7, the V gene TRBV7-8; D possibly uses TRBD1 or TRBD2 (5 bases each). V was pared by 2 bases and J by 6 bases, with 17 bases between. Germline CDR1 SGHVS, CDR2 FQNEAQ. CDR3 length equals 15 residues. The CDR3 loop is CASSLIWGQAGEQYF. The CDR3 nucleotides are TGTGCCAGCAGCTTAATATGGGGCCAGGCGGGCGAGCAGTACTTC.

The chain links TRBV28 to TRBJ1-5; D perhaps matches TRBD1 (6 bases). Germline-derived CDR1 and CDR2 are MDHEN and SYDVKM. V lost 11 bases and J lost 2, with 16 bases in between. This CDR3 region has 14 residues. This CDR3 reads CAFKGGWGNQPQHF. The CDR3 DNA sequence: TGTGCCTTCAAAGGGGGGTGGGGCAATCAGCCCCAGCATTTT.

This chain links TRBV19 with TRBJ1-4, with D possibly being TRBD1 (6 bases). CDR3 length equals 12 residues. In germline, CDR1 is LNHDA, CDR2 SQIVND (reference sequence). CDR3 sequence: CEKGEFNEKLFF. As DNA, the CDR3 is TGTGAAAAGGGGGAGTTTAATGAAAAACTGTTTTTT.

The chain is built from TRBV7-2 and TRBJ2-1, with D possibly TRBD1 on 6 matching bases. The CDR3 covers 13 residues. Germline CDR1 SGHTA, CDR2 FQGNSA. V shed 0 bases and J shed 15 bases, with 15 bases lying between them. For the CDR3, the DNA is TGTGCCAGCAGCTTAGCCCGGCGACAGGTGGTGTTCTTC. This translates into CASSLARRQVVFF.

In regard to this clone: The same CDR3 also results from other DNA sequences found in this sample. The chain has TRBV19 and TRBJ2-1, with 8 bases aligning to TRBD2. The J segment lost 7 bases and the V segment lost 3 bases, leaving 8 bases of the junction unmatched. The germline V gene encodes CDR1 LNHDA and CDR2 SQIVND (reference sequence). The CDR3 contains 15 residues. The chain's CDR3 is CASSILAGGRNEQFF. In nucleotides, the CDR3 is TGTGCCAGTAGTATCCTTGCGGGAGGTAGAAATGAGCAGTTCTTC.